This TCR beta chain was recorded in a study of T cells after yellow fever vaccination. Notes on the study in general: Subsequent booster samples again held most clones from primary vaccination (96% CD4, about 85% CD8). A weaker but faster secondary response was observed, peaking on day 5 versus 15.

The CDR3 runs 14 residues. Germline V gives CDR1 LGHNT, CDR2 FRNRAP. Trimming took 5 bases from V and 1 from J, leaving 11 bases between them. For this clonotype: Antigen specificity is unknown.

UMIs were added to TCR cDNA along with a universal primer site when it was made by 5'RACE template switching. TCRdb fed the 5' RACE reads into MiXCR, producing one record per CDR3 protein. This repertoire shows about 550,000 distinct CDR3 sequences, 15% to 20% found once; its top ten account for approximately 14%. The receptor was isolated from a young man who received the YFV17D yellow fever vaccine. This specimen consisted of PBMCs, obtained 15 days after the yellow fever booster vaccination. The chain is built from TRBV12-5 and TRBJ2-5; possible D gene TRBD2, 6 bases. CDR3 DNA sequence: TGTGCTAGTGGTCTCAGCGGGCTCCAAGAGACCCAGTACTTC. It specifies CASGLSGLQETQYF.